This is a list of T cell receptor beta chains from one sample in a study of siplizumab effects on memory and regulatory T cells. Sequencing was performed with immunoSEQ multiplex PCR; in TCRdb, only in-frame clones are kept and a portion is missing. Of fewer than 100,000 clones listed, around 94% are singletons. Sequencing was done on a sample of non-Treg CD4+ T cells sorted from blood. The receptors here all came from a human donor in good health. CDR3s include the opening cysteine and the closing phenylalanine or tryptophan. The order of the fields is CDR3 DNA, CDR3 protein, J gene, clone size, D gene, V gene. D genes are given only for firm matches. Only part of the rows carry a size: once, few, many, or a class if the clone is expanded.

TGTGCCAGTAGTATAGAGGGCAGGGGGAATCGCCAAGAGACCCAGTACTTC CASSIEGRGNRQETQYF TRBJ2-5 - TRBD1 TRBV19
TGTGCCAGCAGCTTAGTAGGTTCCGGAGGGGTCCAGTACTTC CASSLVGSGGVQYF TRBJ2-5 - - TRBV11-3
TGTGCCAGCAGGGACGCTTCACCCCTCCACTTT CASRDASPLHF TRBJ1-6 few - TRBV11-2
TGTGCCAGCAGTTGGGACGGTAACACCGGGGAGCTGTTTTTT CASSWDGNTGELFF TRBJ2-2 - - TRBV6-5
TGTGCCAGCAGCCACGCGGGTCTGAACACTGAAGCTTTCTTT CASSHAGLNTEAFF TRBJ1-1 - - TRBV14
TGTGCCTGGAGTGTAGAGACTAGCGGCACAGATACGCAGTATTTT CAWSVETSGTDTQYF TRBJ2-3 - TRBD2 TRBV30
TGTGCCAGTAGTATATCAGGGACGGGAAGGCAGCCCCAGCATTTT CASSISGTGRQPQHF TRBJ1-5 - - TRBV19
TGCAGCGTTGGACAGGGGGAAAAACTGTTTTTT CSVGQGEKLFF TRBJ1-4 - TRBD1 TRBV29-1
TGTGCCAGCTCACCAGGGGGCGGTGAAAAACTGTTTTTT CASSPGGGEKLFF TRBJ1-4 - - TRBV18
TGCAGCGTTGACGCTAGCGGCACGTACAATGAGCAGTTCTTC CSVDASGTYNEQFF TRBJ2-1 - TRBD2 TRBV29-1
TGTGCCAGCAGTGTATTTGGTAGGGGGTCTGAGCAGTTCTTC CASSVFGRGSEQFF TRBJ2-1 - - TRBV6-1
TGTGCCAGCAGCTTAGGGCTGGGACTAGCGGGAGTACGTGGGGAGCTGTTTTTT CASSLGLGLAGVRGELFF TRBJ2-2 once TRBD2 TRBV11-2
TGTGCCAGCAGCTCGGGACTAGCGGGAGGTCCCACCTACAATGAGCAGTTCTTC CASSSGLAGGPTYNEQFF TRBJ2-1 - TRBD2 TRBV7-8
TGCGCCAGCAGCTTGAATTCTTTACAGAACGAGCAGTACTTC CASSLNSLQNEQYF TRBJ2-7 - - TRBV5-1
TGTGCCAGCTCACCACCGGACGGCACAGATACGCAGTATTTT CASSPPDGTDTQYF TRBJ2-3 once - TRBV18
TGTGCCAGCAGACCCGGGACAGCTTATCAGCCCCAGCATTTT CASRPGTAYQPQHF TRBJ1-5 - TRBD1 TRBV6-1
TGTGCCAGCAGCTTAAGGGGGACTAGCGGAGTATCCACCTACGAGCAGTACTTC CASSLRGTSGVSTYEQYF TRBJ2-7 - TRBD2 TRBV7-2
TGTGCCAGCAGCCGTTCGGGAGTTCGTCAAGAGACCCAGTACTTC CASSRSGVRQETQYF TRBJ2-5 - - TRBV5-4
TGTGCCAGTAAAAGGGTAGGGGGCAGCCCCTACGAGCAGTACTTC CASKRVGGSPYEQYF TRBJ2-7 - TRBD1 TRBV19
TGTGCCAGTAATGACAGGAACACTGAAGCTTTCTTT CASNDRNTEAFF TRBJ1-1 - - TRBV19
TGTGCCAGCAGTTTAGGACAGGGGTCCTACGAGCAGTACTTC CASSLGQGSYEQYF TRBJ2-7 - TRBD1 TRBV28
TGTGCCATCAGTGTAGGTACGGCGAACACTGAAGCTTTCTTT CAISVGTANTEAFF TRBJ1-1 once - TRBV10-3
TGTGCCAGCAGTGAAGCGCTTTTCCAGCCCCAGCATTTT CASSEALFQPQHF TRBJ1-5 - - TRBV2
TGTGCCAGCAGCGTAGACCAGGTCCCCAGCTATGGCTACACCTTC CASSVDQVPSYGYTF TRBJ1-2 - - TRBV9
TGTGCCAGCAGCCCAGAGTGGACCCTTGAAGCTTTCTTT CASSPEWTLEAFF TRBJ1-1 - - TRBV7-9
TGTGCCAGCAGCACCGGGACTGACCCCTACGAGCAGTACTTC CASSTGTDPYEQYF TRBJ2-7 - - TRBV6-5
TGTGCCAGCAGCAACGGGGACGAGCTTTACAATGAGCAGTTCTTC CASSNGDELYNEQFF TRBJ2-1 - - TRBV7-2
TGTGCCAGCAAGGCGGGGTTGAACACTGAAGCTTTCTTT CASKAGLNTEAFF TRBJ1-1 - - TRBV6-1
TGTGCCAGCACCGAGATGGACGCCGGCGCTAACTATGGCTACACCTTC CASTEMDAGANYGYTF TRBJ1-2 once - TRBV18
TGTGCCAGCAGACAGGACTCTGGAAACACCATATATTTT CASRQDSGNTIYF TRBJ1-3 - - TRBV2
TGTGCCAGCAGAGGACAGGGGAACACCGGGGAGCTGTTTTTT CASRGQGNTGELFF TRBJ2-2 - TRBD1 TRBV6-4
TGTGCCAGCAGCTTGGGCTCCAGCACAGATACGCAGTATTTT CASSLGSSTDTQYF TRBJ2-3 - - TRBV7-2
TGTGCTAGTGGGGACATAAGGGCGGCTTATTCCTACGAGCAGTACTTC CASGDIRAAYSYEQYF TRBJ2-7 - - TRBV12-5
TGTGCCAGCAGCTTAGGGGGATTTGAAGCTTTCTTT CASSLGGFEAFF TRBJ1-1 - - TRBV2
TGTGCCAGCAGCTTAGAGCCAGCGCAAAGCTCCTACAATGAGCAGTTCTTC CASSLEPAQSSYNEQFF TRBJ2-1 - - TRBV7-2
TGTGCCAGCAGTAGACACCTTGGGGCCAACGTCCTGACTTTC CASSRHLGANVLTF TRBJ2-6 - - TRBV14
TGTGCCAGCAGCTTAGCTAGCGGGGGGCCTCAGTACTTC CASSLASGGPQYF TRBJ2-5 - TRBD2 TRBV7-9
TGTGCCAGCAGCTTTTCCCGAGTTAGCGCCCAAGAGACCCAGTACTTC CASSFSRVSAQETQYF TRBJ2-5 - - TRBV7-8
TGTGCCAGCAGCCCCAGTTTGCGCGAGCAGTACTTC CASSPSLREQYF TRBJ2-7 - - TRBV7-8
TGTGCCAGCAGCTTAACGGCGGGAGGTCTGAACAATGAGCAGTTCTTC CASSLTAGGLNNEQFF TRBJ2-1 - TRBD2 TRBV7-3
TGTGCCAGCAGTGAAGCGCCAGGTACTAACTATGGCTACACCTTC CASSEAPGTNYGYTF TRBJ1-2 - - TRBV6-1
TGTGCCAGCAGTTTGTTCCCGGGACTAGCGGGAGGAACGAACACCGGGGAGCTGTTTTTT CASSLFPGLAGGTNTGELFF TRBJ2-2 - TRBD2 TRBV27
TGTGCCAGCAGTTACTCGACCGGGACGGAGACCCAGTACTTC CASSYSTGTETQYF TRBJ2-5 - - TRBV6-5
TGTGCCAGTAGCCAAGGACAGGGCGACACTGAAGCTTTCTTT CASSQGQGDTEAFF TRBJ1-1 - TRBD1 TRBV19
TGTGCCAGCAGCCCTCGGGCGACGGGAGGGGAAGAGACCCAGTACTTC CASSPRATGGEETQYF TRBJ2-5 few TRBD2 TRBV7-2
TGCGCCAGCAGCCTCCCAAGCTACGAGCAGTACTTC CASSLPSYEQYF TRBJ2-7 - - TRBV5-1
TGCAGCGGCGGGGACAGGGGCTTTTATGGCTACACCTTC CSGGDRGFYGYTF TRBJ1-2 - TRBD1 TRBV29-1
TGTGCCAGCAGTCTGAGACAGGGCGGGGAGCAGTTCTTC CASSLRQGGEQFF TRBJ2-1 - TRBD1 TRBV27
TGTGCCAGCAGTGAATGGCCAGAACAGGAGCTTCCGGGCTACACCTTC CASSEWPEQELPGYTF TRBJ1-2 - - TRBV6-1
TGTGCCAGCAGCCCCAAGGCTGAAGCTTTCTTT CASSPKAEAFF TRBJ1-1 - - TRBV7-9
TGTGCCAGCAGCAGTTGGGACAGGGGGCGGGAGACCCAGTACTTC CASSSWDRGRETQYF TRBJ2-5 - TRBD1 TRBV6-1
TGCAGCGTTCGGAGGGAGGAAGCTTTCTTT CSVRREEAFF TRBJ1-1 - - TRBV29-1
TGTGCCAGCAGCTCTCCCTCCTACAATGAGCAGTTCTTC CASSSPSYNEQFF TRBJ2-1 - - TRBV4-2
TGTGCCAGCAGCCCGGTACTCACAGAGACCCAGTACTTC CASSPVLTETQYF TRBJ2-5 - - TRBV5-6
TGTGCCAGCAGCCTAGCAGAAGGCTACAATGAGCAGTTCTTC CASSLAEGYNEQFF TRBJ2-1 - - TRBV7-9
TGTGCCAGCAGCGGGGTTTCAGGCCAGCCCCAGCATTTT CASSGVSGQPQHF TRBJ1-5 - - TRBV2